The 15 T cell receptor beta chains reported below all come from one sample, sequenced in a study of tumor-infiltrating lymphocytes in oesophageal squamous cell carcinoma. In TCRdb, the PCR reads were re-called with MiXCR into one record per CDR3 protein. Among 15,000 to 20,000 distinct CDR3 sequences listed, around 48% were seen once. Sample: normal esophageal tissue next to the tumor. The receptors stem from a female donor with esophageal squamous cell carcinoma.

This clonotype was detected ten times or more. The chain recombines TRBV5-1 with TRBJ2-2; maybe TRBD2 (6 bases). Trimming cost V 1 base and J 3 bases, with 13 bases left between them. The CDR3 length is 16 residues. Germline CDR1 and CDR2: SGHRS and YFSETQ. Written as DNA, the CDR3 is TGCGCCAGCAGCTTGCATCCTAGCGAAGACACCGGGGAGCTGTTTTTT. Amino acids: CASSLHPSEDTGELFF.

This clonotype appeared a few times. The J gene is TRBJ2-4, the V gene TRBV6-1, with 7 bases identical to TRBD1. Trimming cost V 7 bases and J 13 bases; bases outside gene matches: 16. The CDR3 length is 14 residues. From germline, CDR1 is MNHNS and CDR2 SASEGT. The CDR3, as DNA: TGTGCCAGCACCACCCAGGGGGAATACAATGAGCAGTACTTC. Amino acid sequence: CASTTQGEYNEQYF.

The genes are TRBV4-2 and TRBJ2-6; D may be TRBD2 (5 bases). Per the germline V gene, CDR1 is LGHNA and CDR2 is YNFKEQ. The CDR3 extends over 16 amino acids. Trimming left V 0 bases short and J 0 bases short, with 6 bases between. CDR3 coding DNA: TGTGCCAGCAGCCAAGAACGGGGCTCTGGGGCCAACGTCCTGACTTTC. Translation: CASSQERGSGANVLTF.

V is TRBV7-3 and J is TRBJ2-3, with 7 bases aligning to TRBD1. The ends lost 5 bases at V and 2 bases at J; junction bases unmatched: 7. This CDR3 spans 15 amino acids. Germline CDR1 reads SGHTA; CDR2 reads FQGTGA. In DNA form, the CDR3 reads TGTGCCAGCAGCCTGGGGACAGCGGACACAGATACGCAGTATTTT. It specifies CASSLGTADTDTQYF. Complete variable domain (other parts from reference TRBV7-3 and TRBJ2-3): GAGVSQTPSNKVTEKGKYVELRCDPISGHTALYWYRQSLGQGPEFLIYFQGTGAADDSGLPNDRFFAVRPEGSVSTLKIQRTERGDSAVYLCASSLGTADTDTQYFGPGTRLTVL.

The chain carries TRBV12-3 or TRBV12-4 and TRBJ2-7; 14 positions match TRBD2. The end of the DNA is better explained by TRBJ2-1, so the J call may be wrong. This CDR3 contains 16 residues. The CDR3: CASSSHGTSGSYEQFF. In DNA form, the CDR3 reads TGTGCCAGCAGTTCCCACGGGACTAGCGGGAGCTACGAGCAGTTCTTC.

This clonotype was picked up one time. The conserved closing phenylalanine or tryptophan is absent in this CDR3, likely reflecting a read error. The limits of the CDR3 on the DNA are not certain, so only TCRdb's listed CDR3 is given. The rearrangement links TRBV6-5 to TRBJ2-7. The CDR3 is 14 amino acids long, termini counted. Germline-derived CDR1 and CDR2 are MNHEY and SVGAGI. The CDR3 reads CASSIRPYEQYFGS.

The chain joins TRBV7-6 to TRBJ2-1, with no clear D. The J call is doubtful: the DNA matches TRBJ2-5 better. Germline V CDR1 and CDR2: SGHVS, FNYEAQ. The CDR3 has 12 residues. The CDR3 loop reads CASSFSRETQYF. The DNA for the CDR3 is TGTGCCAGCAGCTTTAGCCGGGAGACCCAGTACTTC.

This clonotype is medium-sized in the sample. The CDR3 DNA is TGTGCCAGCAGCTTTACAGACTATGGGGATTCACCCCTCCACTTT. It codes for CASSFTDYGDSPLHF. The chain combines TRBV7-6 with TRBJ1-6; D remains ambiguous. The length of the CDR3 is 15 residues. Trimming pared 3 bases from V and 8 bases from J, leaving 14 bases between. Germline CDR1 reads SGHVS; CDR2 reads FNYEAQ.

This clonotype was detected only once. The V call is TRBV7-6, the J call TRBJ2-3; no reliable D call. Between the trimmed V and J ends, which lost 6 bases and 0 bases, there was a span of 7 bases. The CDR3 covers 13 residues. Per the germline V gene, CDR1 is SGHVS and CDR2 is FNYEAQ. The CDR3 DNA sequence: TGTGCCAGCAGTGGTCCTAGCACAGATACGCAGTATTTT. Its protein product is CASSGPSTDTQYF.

This clonotype was observed many times. The chain couples TRBV6-1 to TRBJ2-1, with TRBD2 matching 8 bases. This CDR3 contains 13 residues. With V trimmed by 5 bases and J by 9 bases, 6 bases remained unmatched. Germline lookup yields CDR1 MNHNS and CDR2 SASEGT. The CDR3 bases are TGTGCCAGCAGTCGGCGGGAGGCCGGTGAGCAGTTCTTC. It yields the protein CASSRREAGEQFF.

This clonotype was counted once. The chain carries TRBV7-4 and TRBJ2-5; D uncertain. The CDR3 has 15 amino acids. Germline V lookup: CDR1 SGHVT, CDR2 SQSDAQ. Trimming took off 1 base at V and 2 bases at J, with 11 bases between the two ends. The CDR3 DNA sequence: TGTGCCAGCAGCTTAGTTGGGCTGACGCAAGAGACCCAGTACTTC. Translated: CASSLVGLTQETQYF.

This clonotype was recorded many times. J is TRBJ1-6 and V is TRBV7-6; D remains unclear. The germline CDR1 and CDR2 sequences are SGHVS and FNYEAQ. Trimming removed 3 bases from V and 5 bases from J, with 5 bases in between. The CDR3 contains 13 residues. The chain's CDR3 is CASSFSDNSPLHF. The CDR3 DNA sequence: TGTGCCAGCAGCTTCAGTGATAATTCACCCCTCCACTTT.

V gene TRBV7-9 combines with J gene TRBJ2-3; 7 bases are shared with TRBD2. Germline V gives CDR1 SEHNR, CDR2 FQNEAQ (reference sequence). The CDR3 has 17 amino acids. Trimming removed 1 base from V and 2 bases from J; junction bases left unmatched: 9. This chain's CDR3 is CASSLVGTNPLTDTQYF. CDR3 in DNA: TGTGCCAGCAGCTTAGTGGGGACTAACCCCCTCACAGATACGCAGTATTTT.

This chain uses TRBV7-9 with TRBJ2-7, with 9 bases that match TRBD1. The DNA end lines up better with TRBJ2-1; the J call may be wrong. There are 15 residues in the CDR3. Germline values: CDR1 SEHNR, CDR2 FQNEAQ (reference sequence). The DNA of the CDR3 is TGTGCCAGCAGCTCGGGACAGGGAGACTACAATGAGCAGTTCTTC. Its protein product is CASSSGQGDYNEQFF.

This clonotype turned up a few times. V usage is TRBV6-1 and J usage is TRBJ2-1; D possibly uses TRBD1 or TRBD2 (5 bases each). The CDR3 covers 15 residues. Germline CDR1 MNHNS, CDR2 SASEGT. The V end was cut by 2 bases, the J end by 3 bases, with 11 bases between. CDR3 amino acids: CASSEPGRSYNEQFF. The DNA for the CDR3 is TGTGCCAGCAGTGAACCGGGACGGAGCTACAATGAGCAGTTCTTC.